This record concerns one TCR beta chain sequence. This table comes from immunoSEQ multiplex PCR, and its TCRdb copy is limited to in-frame clones, with some not included. Among around 11,000 clones listed, approximately 86% were seen once. The sample originates from a study of immune evolution from preneoplasia to lung adenocarcinoma. This CDR3 has 14 residues. After removal of 8 bases from V and 8 bases from J, the junction contained 10 bases not matched to a gene. CDR1 and CDR2 from the germline V gene are MNHNY and SVGAGI (reference sequence). The receptor was derived from a person aged 65 to 79 with lung adenocarcinoma. The material sequenced was FFPE minimally invasive lung adenocarcinoma tissue. This sequence joins TRBV6-6 and TRBJ2-1; 9 nucleotides match TRBD2. CDR3 DNA sequence: TGTGCCAGCTCGCGGGAGGGCAAAGGGTATGAGCAGTTCTTC. It is translated as CASSREGKGYEQFF.